This T cell receptor (beta chain) stems from a study of blood T cells in healthy people across ages. A second PCR of roughly 7 to 11 cycles used a sample-barcoded 5' primer and a J-beta primer mix. Every sample returned 2.5 million or more CDR3-containing paired-end reads. MiXCR was run by TCRdb on the 5' RACE reads, yielding one entry per CDR3 protein. The data show 1.5 million to 2 million distinct CDR3 sequences, with around 48% seen just once and approximately 2.1% held by the top ten. Germline values: CDR1 MDHEN, CDR2 SYDVKM. The CDR3 totals 14 residues. This TCR was sampled from a woman in her forties in good health. V usage is TRBV28 and J usage is TRBJ2-5; D possibly corresponds to TRBD2 (6 bases). The J call is doubtful: the DNA matches TRBJ2-4 better. The sample was blood. DNA for the CDR3: TGTGCACGGTTGCCGGAGGGCCAACGGGACATTCAGTACTTC. Encoded protein: CARLPEGQRDIQYF.